This T cell receptor beta chain is from a study of a mutant IDH1 vaccine in newly diagnosed glioma. Turning to the study itself: Patients under treatment included around 60% males and 37.5% females and had a mean age of roughly 43 years. Most had both radiotherapy and temozolomide beforehand; others had only one.

Time point noted: baseline, week 1 (first vaccination visit). The treatment is: pre-vaccination baseline after standard-of-care therapy. Donors' newly diagnosed IDH1-mutant WHO grade 3 or 4 astrocytomas lacked nuclear ATRX. Using immunoSEQ multiplex PCR, the repertoire was profiled, and TCRdb retains in-frame clones only, with some absent. This sample has over 45,000 clones, with 91% found just once. The V end lost 4 bases, the J end lost 2 bases, and 15 bases lay between the germline ends. This CDR3 region has 15 residues. CDR1 and CDR2 from the germline V gene are MDHEN and SYDVKM. This TCR derives from a man between 45 and 60 years old with glioma. This chain uses TRBV28 with TRBJ2-7; D gene unclear. The material was PBMCs, obtained from a glioma patient treated with radiotherapy, temozolomide or both. CDR3 sequence: CASSSTTGLTYEQYF. CDR3 DNA sequence: TGTGCCAGCAGTTCGACAACGGGCCTTACCTACGAGCAGTACTTC. Based on the CDR3 plus reference TRBV28 and TRBJ2-7, the full variable domain is DVKVTQSSRYLVKRTGEKVFLECVQDMDHENMFWYRQDPGLGLRLIYFSYDVKMKEKGDIPEGYSVSREKKERFSLILESASTNQTSMYLCASSSTTGLTYEQYFGPGTRLTVT.